This TCR beta chain was sequenced during a study of human T cells and chemical hapten exposure. On the study more broadly: The study sensitized with 2% DPC on a roughly 2 cm by roughly 2 cm patch of upper inner arm skin. Epicutaneous patch tests delivered 0.01% DPC to the upper back, with evaluation at 6 days.

Individual cDNA molecules received unique molecular identifiers in the library. TCRdb re-analysed the RACE reads in MiXCR, keeping a single row per CDR3 protein. This sample yields about 70,000 distinct CDR3 sequences, of which 8.5% are seen a single time; around 3.3% belongs to the top ten. Regarding time point: patch test 2, 6 weeks after DPC sensitization. Documented treatment: therapeutic diphenylcyclopropenone sensitization with weekly scalp DPC. Every patch test was put on after a blood sample was taken. With 5 bases removed from V and 2 bases from J, the gap between germline ends came to 14 bases. Germline CDR1 and CDR2: MDHEN and SYDVKM. The CDR3 has 15 residues.

V gene TRBV28 combines with J gene TRBJ2-3; no definite D call. The sample consisted of whole blood, taken in connection with sensitization to the hapten diphenylcyclopropenone (DPC). The TCR comes from a woman aged 50 to 65 with alopecia areata. Some clones in this sample may be carry-over from other donors' samples. CDR3: CASSPGPPYTDTQYF. CDR3 bases: TGTGCCAGCAGTCCCGGACCGCCCTACACAGATACGCAGTATTTT. The entire variable domain, with the rest obtained from reference TRBV28 and TRBJ2-3, is as follows: DVKVTQSSRYLVKRTGEKVFLECVQDMDHENMFWYRQDPGLGLRLIYFSYDVKMKEKGDIPEGYSVSREKKERFSLILESASTNQTSMYLCASSPGPPYTDTQYFGPGTRLTVL.